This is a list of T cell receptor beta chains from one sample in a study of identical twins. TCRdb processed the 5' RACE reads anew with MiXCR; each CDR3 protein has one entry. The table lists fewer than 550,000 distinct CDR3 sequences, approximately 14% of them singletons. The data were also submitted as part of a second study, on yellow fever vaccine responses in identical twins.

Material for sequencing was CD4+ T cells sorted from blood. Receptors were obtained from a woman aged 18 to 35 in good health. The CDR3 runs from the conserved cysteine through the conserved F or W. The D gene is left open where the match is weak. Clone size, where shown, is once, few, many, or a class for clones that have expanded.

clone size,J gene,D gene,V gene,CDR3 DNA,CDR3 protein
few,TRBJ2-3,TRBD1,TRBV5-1,TGCGCCAGCAGCACTCGGGACAGGGATGCAGATACGCAGTATTTT,CASSTRDRDADTQYF
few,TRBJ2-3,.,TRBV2,TGTGCCAGCGCGTTTAGTACAGCGGCAGATACGCAGTATTTT,CASAFSTAADTQYF
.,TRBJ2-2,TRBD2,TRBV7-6,TGTGCCAGCAGCTGGCTAGCGGGAGGTGCGAACACCGGGGAGCTGTTTTTT,CASSWLAGGANTGELFF
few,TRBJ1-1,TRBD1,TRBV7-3,TGTGCCAGCAGCCCAGGGACAGATGAAGCTTTCTTT,CASSPGTDEAFF
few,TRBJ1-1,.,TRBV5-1,TGCGCCAGCAGCCCGGGACTCGTTTTTGAAGCTTTCTTT,CASSPGLVFEAFF
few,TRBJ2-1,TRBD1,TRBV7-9,TGTGCCAGCAGCTCGACGGGACAGGGGCAGCTAAATGAGCAGTTCTTC,CASSSTGQGQLNEQFF
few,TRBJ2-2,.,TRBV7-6,TGTGCCAGCAGCCAAGCACACCAGGGTTTAGGGGAGCTGTTTTTT,CASSQAHQGLGELFF
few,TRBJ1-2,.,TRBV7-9,TGTGCCAGCAGCTTAGGGGGAGTCTATGGCTACACCTTC,CASSLGGVYGYTF
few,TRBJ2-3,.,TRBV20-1,TGCAGTGCTGGGGGGCAGGCGACAGATACGCAGTATTTT,CSAGGQATDTQYF
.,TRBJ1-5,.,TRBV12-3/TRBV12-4,TGTGCCAGCAGTTCTACCCCCCTTCCCCAGCATTTT,CASSSTPLPQHF
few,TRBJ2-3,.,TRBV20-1,TGCAGTGCCCCCCCTGGCGGGGCGGCGACGCAGTATTTT,CSAPPGGAATQYF
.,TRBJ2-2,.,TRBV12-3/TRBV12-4,TGTGCCAGCAGTTTGCGAGGATTGTACACCGGGGAGCTGTTTTTT,CASSLRGLYTGELFF
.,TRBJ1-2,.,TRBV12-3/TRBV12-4,TGTGCCAGCAGTTCCCTCCCTAAGCAGGGTGACTATGGCTACACCTTC,CASSSLPKQGDYGYTF
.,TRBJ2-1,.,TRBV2,TGTGCCAGCCCTGAGCGGTCTAGCGTTTACAATGAGCAGTTCTTC,CASPERSSVYNEQFF
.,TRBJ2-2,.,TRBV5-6,TGTGCCAGCAGCCCGGGACCAGGAGGCGGGGAGCTGTTTTTT,CASSPGPGGGELFF
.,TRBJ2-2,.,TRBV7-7,TGTGCCAGCAGCCCAAGGACAGCCTATAACACCGGGGAGCTGTTTTTT,CASSPRTAYNTGELFF
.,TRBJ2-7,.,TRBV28,TGTGCCAGCAACACACCCGGGGCGGCTTACGGCTACGAGCAGTACTTC,CASNTPGAAYGYEQYF
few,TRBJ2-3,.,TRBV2,TGTGCCAGCAGTATCATATGGGATACGCAGTATTTT,CASSIIWDTQYF
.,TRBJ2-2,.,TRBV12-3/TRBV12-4,TGTGCCAGCAGTCGGAGCCGCACCGGGGAGCTGTTTTTT,CASSRSRTGELFF
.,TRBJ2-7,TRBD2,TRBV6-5,TGTGCCAGCAGTTACTTTGCGGGAGAGGCGATTTACGAGCAGTACTTC,CASSYFAGEAIYEQYF
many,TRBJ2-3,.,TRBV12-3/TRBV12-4,TGTGCCAGCAGTTTAAGGGGCACAGATACGCAGTATTTT,CASSLRGTDTQYF
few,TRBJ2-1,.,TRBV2,TGTGCCAGCTCGTGGGGACTCGGATCTAATGAGCAGTTCTTC,CASSWGLGSNEQFF
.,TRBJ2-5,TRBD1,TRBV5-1,TGCGCCAGCAGCTTGTTTGGGACAGGGTCTGAGACCCAGTACTTC,CASSLFGTGSETQYF
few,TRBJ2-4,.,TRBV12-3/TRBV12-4,TGTGCCAGCACTTGGCAGCTAGCCAAAAACATTCAGTACTTC,CASTWQLAKNIQYF
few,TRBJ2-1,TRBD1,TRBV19,TGTGCCAGTAGTAGAAGGTTCACAGGGGATTCCTACAATGAGCAGTTCTTC,CASSRRFTGDSYNEQFF
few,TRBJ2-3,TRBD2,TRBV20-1,TGCAGTGCTAGGGGACTAGCGGGGGGCACAGATACGCAGTATTTT,CSARGLAGGTDTQYF
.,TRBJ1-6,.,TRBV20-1,TGCAGTGCTAGAGAGGCCCGACGGTCACCCCTCCACTTT,CSAREARRSPLHF
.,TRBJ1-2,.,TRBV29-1,TGCAGCGGTTCAGGTGGTGGCTATGGCTACACCTTC,CSGSGGGYGYTF